This passage covers 16 T cell receptor beta chains from one sample sequenced in a study of neurological immune-mediated disorders (dated by TCRdb to the late 2010s). To prepare the library, 5' RACE was applied. Sequencing instrument: Illumina HiSeq 2500. In TCRdb, the public reads were trimmed at Q25 with fastp and aligned with MiXCR, with productive beta chains retained. Each record represents a unique CDR3 protein, reported with the most common genes and DNA among its rows. The sample has roughly 17,000 distinct CDR3 sequences on record, approximately 8.7% of them singletons. In total, the top ten clones hold around 42% of the sample. The sample consisted of CD8+ T cells from blood. Receptor source: a man aged 45-65 years in good health.

In its sample, this clonotype was seen many times. V and J are TRBV20-1 and TRBJ2-7; a weak D match, TRBD2 (6 bases). CDR3 length equals 12 residues. With 0 bases removed from V and 5 bases from J, the gap between germline ends came to 8 bases. Per germline, CDR1 DFQATT and CDR2 SNEGSKA (reference sequence). The CDR3 nucleotides are TGCAGTGCTAGAGACGGGAGTAACGAGCAGTACTTC. Its protein product is CSARDGSNEQYF.

This clonotype occurred many times. The rearrangement links TRBV6-5 to TRBJ1-6; D may be TRBD1 (5 bases). CDR1 is MNHEY and CDR2 is SVGAGI in the germline V gene. V lost 5 bases to trimming and J lost 7 bases, with 9 bases between them. CDR3 length: 13 amino acids. Here the CDR3 reads CASSPGGNSPLHF. The CDR3 nucleotides read TGTGCCAGCAGTCCCGGGGGGAATTCACCCCTCCACTTT.

This clonotype was seen repeatedly, ten times or more. The genes are TRBV20-1 and TRBJ2-2, with 8 positions matching TRBD1. Germline loops: CDR1 DFQATT, CDR2 SNEGSKA (reference sequence). V was clipped by 5 bases and J by 6 bases; unmatched bases: 8. The CDR3 consists of 14 residues. The CDR3 sequence is CSASRTGYPGELFF. CDR3 in DNA: TGCAGTGCTTCCCGGACAGGGTATCCCGGGGAGCTGTTTTTT.

This clonotype was detected ten times or more. The chain joins TRBV20-1 to TRBJ2-1, with TRBD2 matching over 7 bases. The junction had 12 bases not matched to a gene; V was cut back by 3 bases and J by 7 bases. This CDR3 has 15 residues. The V gene's germline CDR1 is DFQATT and CDR2 SNEGSKA (reference sequence). The CDR3 DNA reads TGCAGTGCTAGTAGCTGGGACTACGATTCTAATGAGCAGTTCTTC. It is translated as CSASSWDYDSNEQFF.

At least ten counts were recorded for this clonotype. The CDR3 nucleotides are TGTGCCAGCAGTTCGGGACCGGTTAGCACAGATACGCAGTATTTT. As protein: CASSSGPVSTDTQYF. The chain is built from TRBV28 and TRBJ2-3; perhaps D is TRBD1 or TRBD2 (5 bases each). Germline V CDR1 and CDR2: MDHEN, SYDVKM. Trimming left V 4 bases short and J 0 bases short, with 11 bases between. This CDR3 is 15 amino acids long.

This clonotype was observed many times. The V and J genes are TRBV4-1 and TRBJ2-2; TRBD2 matches 10 bases. There are 16 residues in the CDR3. The V and J ends lost 10 bases and 0 bases, in that order; junction bases with no gene match: 8. Looked up from germline, CDR1 is MGHRA and CDR2 is YSYEKL. The CDR3 nucleotides are TGCGCCACTTTAGCGGGAGGTACTACGAACACCGGGGAGCTGTTTTTT. Amino acid sequence: CATLAGGTTNTGELFF.

This clonotype occurred many times. The chain combines TRBV6-2 or TRBV6-3 with TRBJ2-7; 9 bases are a match to TRBD2. Germline CDR1 MNHEY, CDR2 SVGEGT. The V and J ends lost 2 bases and 5 bases, in that order; junction bases with no gene match: 4. The CDR3 length is 14 residues. CDR3 DNA sequence: TGTGCCAGCAGTTACGGGACTAGCTTCGACGAGCAGTACTTC. It codes for CASSYGTSFDEQYF.

This clonotype was picked up many times. The CDR3 loop reads CASSSYPGSEQYF. The CDR3, as DNA: TGCGCCAGCAGCTCCTACCCTGGCTCCGAGCAGTACTTC. The chain links TRBV5-1 to TRBJ2-7; D remains unclear. The germline V gene encodes CDR1 SGHRS and CDR2 YFSETQ. V lost 3 bases and J lost 6, with 13 bases in between. The CDR3 loop spans 13 amino acids.

The sample holds many counts of this clonotype. J is TRBJ1-2 and V is TRBV29-1; D is undetermined. The length of the CDR3 is 11 residues. Per the germline V gene, CDR1 is SQVTM and CDR2 is ANQGSEA. Trimming removed 6 bases at V and 7 bases at J, with 12 bases between. The CDR3, as DNA: TGCAGCGTAGACCCAGAGTCTGGCTACACCTTC. Encoded protein: CSVDPESGYTF.

This clonotype was seen ten or more times. The V and J genes are TRBV5-1 and TRBJ2-7; maybe TRBD2 (6 bases). Germline CDR1 SGHRS, CDR2 YFSETQ. V was shortened by 0 bases and J by 3 bases, with 16 bases between the two germline ends. The CDR3 has 16 residues. The CDR3 DNA reads as TGCGCCAGCAGCTTGGGTAGCGGACAAAAAAACTACGAGCAGTACTTC. Its translation is CASSLGSGQKNYEQYF.

This clonotype was detected many times. The chain couples TRBV4-1 to TRBJ2-7, with TRBD2 as a possible D gene (6 bases). Trimming left V 4 bases short and J 0 bases short, with 13 bases between. CDR1 is MGHRA, CDR2 YSYEKL, per germline. The CDR3 loop spans 15 amino acids. The CDR3 protein is CASSPLAELSYEQYF. CDR3 sequence (DNA): TGCGCCAGCAGCCCTTTAGCGGAACTCTCCTACGAGCAGTACTTC.

This clonotype was counted at least ten times. V gene TRBV6-2 or TRBV6-3 combines with J gene TRBJ2-1, with 9 bases fitting TRBD2. The CDR3 is 15 residues long. CDR1 and CDR2 from the germline V gene are MNHEY and SVGEGT. V shed 2 bases, J shed 8 bases, and the junction held 7 bases outside the gene matches. This CDR3 reads CASSYGGRAPDEQFF. The CDR3 DNA follows: TGTGCCAGCAGTTACGGCGGGAGGGCCCCCGATGAGCAGTTCTTC.

This clonotype was seen ten or more times. V and J are TRBV27 and TRBJ2-1; perhaps TRBD1 as D (6 bases). The CDR3 consists of 12 residues. Germline V lookup: CDR1 MNHEY, CDR2 SMNVEV (reference sequence). V lost 6 bases to trimming and J lost 8 bases, with 11 bases between them. CDR3 sequence (DNA): TGTGCCAGCAGAACAGGGTCCCATGAGCAGTTCTTC. This translates into CASRTGSHEQFF.

The table lists this clonotype with many counts. V gene TRBV20-1 combines with J gene TRBJ2-7; no clear D gene. The V gene lost 0 bases and the J gene lost 1 base, with 16 bases spanning the gap. Per germline, CDR1 DFQATT and CDR2 SNEGSKA (reference sequence). CDR3 length: 16 amino acids. DNA for the CDR3: TGCAGTGCTAGAGATTGGCAGGTGGGGTTATCCTACGAGCAGTACTTC. It yields the protein CSARDWQVGLSYEQYF.

This clonotype came up many times. The rearrangement joins TRBV14 to TRBJ2-7; D is undetermined. Germline V CDR1 and CDR2: SGHDN, FVKESK. V gave up 0 bases and J gave up 6 bases, with 9 bases separating them. This CDR3 is built from 13 residues. The CDR3 region has the DNA TGTGCCAGCAGCCAAGAATCGAGATCCGAGCAGTACTTC. Translating it yields CASSQESRSEQYF.

This clonotype was found many times. The DNA for the CDR3 is TGTGCCAGCAGCCCCAGTGCGAGTTCGGATGATGGGATCAAACATGGCTACACCTTC. Encoded protein: CASSPSASSDDGIKHGYTF. This chain joins TRBV13 and TRBJ1-2; D remains unclear. The V gene's germline CDR1 is PRHDT and CDR2 FYEKMQ (reference sequence). The V and J ends lost 5 bases and 6 bases respectively, with 31 bases between them. This CDR3 contains 19 residues.